This T cell receptor (beta chain) emerged from a study of blood T cell repertoires in COVID-19. In the original processing: Estimated nucleated cell counts came from reference gene primer amplification. Repertoires were generated with immunoSEQ multiplex PCR, while TCRdb's copy carries only in-frame clones and drops some. Clone size and V and J calls were adopted from that table, with D and trimming inferred from the DNA. The sample records fewer than 200,000 clones, approximately 80% being singletons. The TCR originated in an elderly woman with acute or convalescent COVID-19. Source material: peripheral blood.

The CDR3 loop reads CASSPTGLTGNYGYTF. Written as DNA, the CDR3 is TGTGCCAGCAGCCCGACCGGACTGACAGGGAACTATGGCTACACCTTC. J is TRBJ1-2 and V is TRBV14; TRBD1 agrees at 7 bases. Germline V gene data show CDR1 as SGHDN and CDR2 as FVKESK. The CDR3 sequence is 16 residues long. After removal of 4 bases from V and 2 bases from J, the junction contained 10 bases not matched to a gene. The complete variable domain, with remaining parts taken from reference TRBV14 and TRBJ1-2, reads EAGVTQFPSHSVIEKGQTVTLRCDPISGHDNLYWYRRVMGKEIKFLLHFVKESKQDESGMPNNRFLAERTGGTYSTLKVQPAELEDSGVYFCASSPTGLTGNYGYTFGSGTRLTVV.